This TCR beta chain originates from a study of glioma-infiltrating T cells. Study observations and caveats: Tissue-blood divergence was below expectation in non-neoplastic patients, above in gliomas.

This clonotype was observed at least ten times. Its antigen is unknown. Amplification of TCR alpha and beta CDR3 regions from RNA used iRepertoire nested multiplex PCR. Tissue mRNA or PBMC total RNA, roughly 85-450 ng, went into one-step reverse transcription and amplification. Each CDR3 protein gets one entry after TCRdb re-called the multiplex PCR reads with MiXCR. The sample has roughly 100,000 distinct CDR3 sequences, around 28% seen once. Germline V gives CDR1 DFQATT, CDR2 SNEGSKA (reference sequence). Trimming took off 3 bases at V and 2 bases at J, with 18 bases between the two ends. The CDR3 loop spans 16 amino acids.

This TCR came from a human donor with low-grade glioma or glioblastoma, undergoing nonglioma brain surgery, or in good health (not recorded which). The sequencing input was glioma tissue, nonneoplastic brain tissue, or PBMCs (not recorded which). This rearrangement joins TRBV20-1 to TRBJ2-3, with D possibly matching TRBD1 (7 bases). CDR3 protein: CSASNLRGEDTDTQYF. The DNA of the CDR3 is TGCAGTGCTAGTAATCTCAGGGGGGAGGACACAGATACGCAGTATTTT.